A selection of T cell receptor beta chains follows, all from one sample in a study of blood T cell repertoires in COVID-19. Sequencing used immunoSEQ multiplex PCR; TCRdb keeps in-frame clones, though not all of them. The sample holds some 83,000 clones, 75% to 90% seen once. Source material: peripheral blood. These receptors all come from a man aged 60-69 years with active or convalescent COVID-19. Both conserved end residues are part of each CDR3. A D gene is named only where the DNA matches it firmly. Clone size is not always given. Where it is, it says once, few, many or a class for expanded clones.

TRBJ2-7,.,.,TRBV10-3,TGTGCCATCAGTGGAGGGGGATTACTTAAGGCGTACTTC,CAISGGGLLKAYF
TRBJ2-2,.,.,TRBV19,TGTGCCAGTAGTATAGACCCTTTCCTTTTGACGGGGGTTATGAACGGGGAGCTGTTTTTT,CASSIDPFLLTGVMNGELFF
TRBJ2-7,.,TRBD1,TRBV19,TGTGCCAGTAGTATGGACAGGGGAAAGGAGCAGTACTTC,CASSMDRGKEQYF
TRBJ2-3,.,.,TRBV7-3,TGTGCCAGCAGCTCCGCAGGGGGGCCGGCAGATACGCAGTATTTT,CASSSAGGPADTQYF
TRBJ1-1,.,.,TRBV27,TGTGCCAGCAGTTTGGCAGGGAGGAGGGCTGAAGCTTTCTTT,CASSLAGRRAEAFF
TRBJ1-2,.,.,TRBV29-1,TGCAGCGCCGGGACATACGACTATGGCTACACCTTC,CSAGTYDYGYTF
TRBJ2-3,.,TRBD2,TRBV5-8,TGTGCCAGCAGCCGAGGGGAGCGGGGATCCACAGATACGCAGTATTTT,CASSRGERGSTDTQYF
TRBJ2-1,.,.,TRBV6-2/TRBV6-3,TGTGCCAGCACCCCCTGGACCGCCCCGGAGGGTGAGCAGTTCTTC,CASTPWTAPEGEQFF
TRBJ2-2,once,.,TRBV27,TGTGCCAGCGTAGGGGGTGGGGAGCTGTTTTTT,CASVGGGELFF
TRBJ2-7,.,.,TRBV4-1,TGCGCCAGCAGCCAAGATTTACTGTGGGGGGACTCCTACGAGCAGTACTTC,CASSQDLLWGDSYEQYF
TRBJ1-2,.,TRBD1,TRBV7-2,TGTGCCAGCAGCCCCGACAGGGGAGACTATGGCTACACCTTC,CASSPDRGDYGYTF
TRBJ2-7,.,TRBD2,TRBV13,TGTGCCAGCAAGCGGGGGGGCCGGATCAACTACGAGCAGTACTTC,CASKRGGRINYEQYF
TRBJ2-1,.,TRBD2,TRBV4-2,TGTGCCAGCAGCCAAGCTAAGCGGGGGGGCCTTAATGAGCAGTTCTTC,CASSQAKRGGLNEQFF
TRBJ2-7,.,TRBD1,TRBV6-2/TRBV6-3,TGTGCCAGCAGTTCCGGGACAGGGGGCTGGGAGCAGTACTTC,CASSSGTGGWEQYF
TRBJ1-3,.,.,TRBV7-9,TGTGCCAGCAGCCCGCTCAGCTCTGGAAACACCATATATTTT,CASSPLSSGNTIYF
TRBJ2-5,.,.,TRBV6-6,TGTGCCAGCAGTTTAGGGGGAAATTGGGGCCCCCAGTACTTC,CASSLGGNWGPQYF
TRBJ1-1,.,TRBD1,TRBV6-1,TGTGCCAGCAGTGGGGGACAGGGGCCCGCGGGAGTCGGCACTGAAGCTTTCTTT,CASSGGQGPAGVGTEAFF
TRBJ1-2,.,.,TRBV27,TGTGCCAGCAGTCCCCGGGGGGGGCGCATTTATCCCTATGGCTACACCTTC,CASSPRGGRIYPYGYTF
TRBJ1-2,few,TRBD1,TRBV3-1/TRBV3-2,TGTGCCAGCAGCCAAGGTTACAGGGGGCATAAGGGCTACACCTTC,CASSQGYRGHKGYTF
TRBJ1-3,.,.,TRBV18,TGTGCCAGCTCGCAAACCCGACAGTCTTCATCTGGAAACACCATATATTTT,CASSQTRQSSSGNTIYF
TRBJ1-1,few,TRBD1,TRBV5-6,TGTGCCAGCAGCCTTACAGGGGGCTATGAAGCTTTCTTT,CASSLTGGYEAFF
TRBJ2-7,.,.,TRBV12-3/TRBV12-4,TGTGCCAGCAGTTTAACAGGTTCCTACGAGCAGTACTTC,CASSLTGSYEQYF
TRBJ1-1,.,TRBD1,TRBV6-5,TGTGCCAGCAGCATGACAGGGAGCACTGAAGCTTTCTTT,CASSMTGSTEAFF
TRBJ1-5,.,.,TRBV6-9,TGTGCCACGGGGGGCGCGAATCAGCCCCAGCATTTT,CATGGANQPQHF
TRBJ2-5,.,TRBD1,TRBV12-5,TGTGCTAGTGGCTCGACAGGGGGTGAGGAGACCCAGTACTTC,CASGSTGGEETQYF
TRBJ1-5,.,.,TRBV15,TGTGCCACCAGCAGAGCCCGGTGGTCGGATCAGCCCCAGCATTTT,CATSRARWSDQPQHF
TRBJ1-6,few,.,TRBV7-8,TGTGCCAGCAGCTTAGATTTTAGGGGGAACTCACCCCTCCACTTT,CASSLDFRGNSPLHF
TRBJ1-1,.,.,TRBV12-3/TRBV12-4,TGTGCCAGCAGTCCTTTACAAGATGAAGCTTTCTTT,CASSPLQDEAFF
TRBJ2-3,.,TRBD2,TRBV3-1/TRBV3-2,TGTGCCAGCAGCCAATCCGGGACTAGCGGGGGGAGGGGGCATACGCAGTATTTT,CASSQSGTSGGRGHTQYF
TRBJ1-2,.,.,TRBV6-6,TGTGCCAGCAGGGGGGGAGGGGGGTCATATGGCTACACCTTC,CASRGGGGSYGYTF
TRBJ1-5,.,.,TRBV6-5,TGTGCCAGCAGTTCCGGGAGGGCCAATCAGCCCCAGCATTTT,CASSSGRANQPQHF
TRBJ2-7,.,.,TRBV18,TGTGCCAGCTCACCAGGCGCAGGGGCTTCAGGCGAGCAGTACTTC,CASSPGAGASGEQYF
TRBJ2-5,.,TRBD1,TRBV20-1,TGCAGTGCGACAGGGGAGACCCAGTACTTC,CSATGETQYF
TRBJ2-3,.,TRBD2,TRBV11-3,TGTGCCAGCAGCTTAGGGACTAGCGGGGCCAGCACAGATACGCAGTATTTT,CASSLGTSGASTDTQYF
TRBJ2-3,.,TRBD2,TRBV7-3,TGTGCCAGCAGCTTAGGATTTGCGGGGGGGAGCACAGATACGCAGTATTTT,CASSLGFAGGSTDTQYF
TRBJ2-2,.,TRBD1,TRBV18,TGTGCCAGCTCACCTTCCGGGACAGGGATCGGGGAGCTGTTTTTT,CASSPSGTGIGELFF
TRBJ1-1,.,TRBD1,TRBV2,TGTGCCAGCAGTCAGGACAGGTTTAACACTGAAGCTTTCTTT,CASSQDRFNTEAFF
TRBJ2-1,.,TRBD2,TRBV6-2/TRBV6-3,TGTGCCAGCAGCCGAGCGGGGGGTTCCTACAATGAGCAGTTCTTC,CASSRAGGSYNEQFF
TRBJ1-1,once,TRBD1,TRBV19,TGTGCCAGTACGCCCCAGACAGGGGGCTTTTTGGGAGCTTTCTTT,CASTPQTGGFLGAFF
TRBJ2-3,.,.,TRBV12-3/TRBV12-4,TGTGCCAGCAGTTTGCCAGGTCCAACGCAGTATTTT,CASSLPGPTQYF
TRBJ1-1,.,.,TRBV6-5,TGTGCCAGCAGTTACAGTACAGTCCCGGGAGTCCCTGAAGCTTTCTTT,CASSYSTVPGVPEAFF
TRBJ2-3,.,.,TRBV5-5,TGTGCCAGCAGCTTCGACAATCCTAGCACAGATACGCAGTATTTT,CASSFDNPSTDTQYF
TRBJ2-5,.,.,TRBV11-3,TGTGCCAGCAGCCCGGGCGGGGGCCGCCAAGAGACCCAGTACTTC,CASSPGGGRQETQYF
TRBJ2-5,.,.,TRBV6-4,TGTGCCAGCAGTGTGGAGAGTGGAGAGACCCAGTACTTC,CASSVESGETQYF
TRBJ1-2,.,TRBD1,TRBV7-8,TGTGCCAGCAGCGTGACAGGGGACTATGGCTACACCTTC,CASSVTGDYGYTF
TRBJ1-4,.,TRBD1,TRBV18,TGTGCCAGCTCCCCTCCGGACAGGGCTCGAGAAAAACTGTTTTTT,CASSPPDRAREKLFF
TRBJ2-1,.,.,TRBV19,TGTGCCAGTAGTATAGACGAGAGCTCCTACAATGAGCAGTTCTTC,CASSIDESSYNEQFF
TRBJ2-3,.,TRBD1,TRBV9,TGTGCCAGCAGCGTAGTCGGGACAGGGTTGACAGATACGCAGTATTTT,CASSVVGTGLTDTQYF
TRBJ1-6,once,TRBD1,TRBV19,TGTGCCAGTAAAACCCGGACAGGGATTAATTCACCCCTCCACTTT,CASKTRTGINSPLHF
TRBJ2-7,few,.,TRBV4-1,TGCGCCAGCAGCCCCCGGACACTTAGCTCCTACGAGCAGTACTTC,CASSPRTLSSYEQYF
TRBJ1-6,few,.,TRBV29-1,TGCAGCGTTGTCCTCAGGGAAGCGGGCCCCCTCCACTTT,CSVVLREAGPLHF
TRBJ1-1,.,.,TRBV7-2,TGTGCCAGCAGCTTTCCGGTCCGGTGGAACACTGAAGCTTTCTTT,CASSFPVRWNTEAFF
TRBJ2-5,.,.,TRBV6-5,TGTGCCAGCAGTCTCGGTCTCCTCCAAGAGACCCAGTACTTC,CASSLGLLQETQYF
TRBJ1-6,.,TRBD1,TRBV5-1,TGCGCCAGCAGCACCGGACAGGGGGCCCTCAGCTCCTATAATTCACCCCTCCACTTT,CASSTGQGALSSYNSPLHF
TRBJ2-7,.,.,TRBV7-2,TGTGCCAGCAGCTTAGTCAGGAACTACGAGCAGTACTTC,CASSLVRNYEQYF
TRBJ2-5,.,TRBD1,TRBV10-3,TGTGCCATCAGCGCCGGGACAGGGTATCAGTACCAAGAGACCCAGTACTTC,CAISAGTGYQYQETQYF